Reported below is one T cell receptor beta chain. In the original processing: Reference gene primer amplification gave estimated nucleated cell counts. Method: immunoSEQ multiplex PCR; TCRdb's copy keeps in-frame clones and lacks some. V and J calls and clone size are copied from that table; D and trimming were computed from the DNA. This table holds 60,000 to 65,000 clones, around 90% found once. The sample is drawn from a study of blood T cell repertoires in COVID-19. Study in general: Acute and convalescent COVID-19 specimens originated in the United States, Italy and Spain. In each case, the material was cDNA or gDNA derived from T cells, B-cell-depleted T cells, or PBMCs.

The CDR3 loop spans 19 amino acids. Germline V CDR1 and CDR2: SEHNR, FQNEAQ (reference sequence). The junction had 9 bases not matched to a gene; V was cut back by 5 bases and J by 0 bases. Sequences were obtained from peripheral blood. This TCR derives from a woman at least 80 years old with active COVID-19. The genes are TRBV7-9 and TRBJ2-1; 14 bases agree with TRBD2. CDR3 sequence reads: CASSPGLAGARSSYNEQFF. The CDR3 DNA follows: TGTGCCAGCAGCCCGGGACTAGCGGGGGCGAGAAGCTCCTACAATGAGCAGTTCTTC.